These T cell receptor beta chains were read from a single sample in a study of T cell responses to AZD1222 COVID-19 vaccine. TCRdb keeps only in-frame clones here, not all; method: immunoSEQ multiplex PCR. In the table there are 200,000 or so clones, more than 80% of which are singletons. The sample was peripheral blood, taken on day 0 of AZD1222 vaccination. The source is an adult in good health. Each CDR3 is given with its conserved first and last residue. D genes are given only for firm matches. Where a row states a size, it is once, few, many or the class of an expanded clone; other rows omit it.

v_call	d_call	clone_size	j_call	cdr3_aa	cdr3_nt
TRBV30	TRBD2	NA	TRBJ2-3	CAWRLAGSTDTQYF	TGTGCCTGGAGACTAGCGGGAAGCACAGATACGCAGTATTTT
TRBV28	NA	NA	TRBJ1-2	CASSTTAHNYGYTF	TGTGCCAGCAGTACGACAGCCCATAACTATGGCTACACCTTC
TRBV5-5	TRBD1	NA	TRBJ1-4	CASSLGTGTVGEKLFF	TGTGCCAGCAGCTTAGGGACAGGCACGGTCGGCGAAAAACTGTTTTTT
TRBV6-1	TRBD2	NA	TRBJ2-7	CASRGPQGMPGGDEQYF	TGTGCCAGCCGTGGCCCCCAGGGGATGCCGGGGGGGGACGAGCAGTACTTC
TRBV2	NA	NA	TRBJ1-4	CASSVADEKLFF	TGTGCCAGCAGTGTTGCAGATGAAAAACTGTTTTTT
TRBV3-1/TRBV3-2	NA	NA	TRBJ1-4	CASSQGAGGEKLFF	TGTGCCAGCAGCCAGGGGGCTGGGGGTGAAAAACTGTTTTTT
TRBV7-2	TRBD1	NA	TRBJ1-5	CASSSGQDYSNQPQHF	TGTGCCAGCAGCTCAGGACAGGATTATAGCAATCAGCCCCAGCATTTT
TRBV11-3	TRBD2	NA	TRBJ2-2	CASSLFGSAGGSAGELFF	TGTGCCAGCAGCTTATTCGGGTCGGCGGGAGGTTCCGCCGGGGAGCTGTTTTTT
TRBV18	NA	once	TRBJ1-2	CASSQGNYGYTF	TGTGCCAGCTCACAGGGCAACTATGGCTACACCTTC
TRBV5-6	NA	NA	TRBJ2-3	CASSLDRLGTDTQYF	TGTGCCAGCAGCTTGGATAGGTTAGGCACAGATACGCAGTATTTT
TRBV2	TRBD2	NA	TRBJ2-2	CASSERGGGELFF	TGTGCCAGCAGCGAACGCGGGGGCGGGGAGCTGTTTTTT
TRBV11-2	TRBD2	NA	TRBJ2-1	CASSSEGLAAPEQFF	TGTGCCAGCAGCTCGGAGGGACTAGCGGCCCCCGAGCAGTTCTTC
TRBV5-8	TRBD1	NA	TRBJ1-5	CASSHGQVNQPQHF	TGTGCCAGCAGCCATGGACAGGTCAATCAGCCCCAGCATTTT
TRBV5-4	TRBD2	NA	TRBJ2-7	CASSPGPGLAGERVSF	TGTGCCAGCAGCCCGGGACCGGGACTAGCGGGAGAGCGAGTGAGTTTC
TRBV7-2	TRBD1	few	TRBJ2-1	CASSFNRGSRYEQFF	TGTGCCAGCAGCTTTAACAGGGGATCTCGGTATGAGCAGTTCTTC
TRBV5-4	NA	NA	TRBJ1-6	CASSPIRAERSSYNSPLHF	TGTGCCAGCAGCCCCATCCGTGCGGAACGGAGCTCCTATAATTCACCCCTCCACTTT
TRBV12-3/TRBV12-4	NA	NA	TRBJ2-7	CASRSGPYEQYF	TGTGCCAGCCGGTCGGGTCCCTACGAGCAGTACTTC
TRBV5-5	TRBD1	NA	TRBJ1-2	CASSKGQGTYGYTF	TGTGCCAGCAGCAAAGGACAGGGAACCTATGGCTACACCTTC
TRBV10-3	TRBD1	NA	TRBJ2-7	CAISVSRQGDGEQYF	TGTGCCATCAGTGTGTCACGACAGGGGGACGGCGAGCAGTACTTC
TRBV27	TRBD1	NA	TRBJ2-1	CASSLGGQGAREQFF	TGTGCCAGCAGTTTAGGTGGACAGGGGGCGCGGGAGCAGTTCTTC
TRBV5-5	NA	NA	TRBJ2-5	CASSLGSGRVETQYF	TGTGCCAGCAGCTTGGGATCCGGCAGGGTGGAGACCCAGTACTTC
TRBV28	TRBD1	once	TRBJ2-1	CASRLRDRDNEQFF	TGTGCCAGCAGGCTCCGGGACAGGGACAATGAGCAGTTCTTC
TRBV27	NA	once	TRBJ2-7	CASSPRQSSSGQYF	TGTGCCAGCAGTCCACGACAGAGCTCCTCCGGGCAGTACTTC
TRBV28	NA	NA	TRBJ1-6	CASRDQSSPLHF	TGTGCCAGCAGGGATCAGTCATCACCCCTCCACTTT
TRBV6-5	NA	NA	TRBJ1-5	CASRAGRSNQPQHF	TGTGCCAGCAGGGCCGGACGGAGCAATCAGCCCCAGCATTTT
TRBV5-1	NA	NA	TRBJ2-3	CASSLERVDTQYF	TGCGCCAGCAGCTTGGAGAGGGTGGATACGCAGTATTTT
TRBV10-3	NA	NA	TRBJ1-4	CATRNPGGVEKLFF	TGTGCCACCCGAAACCCTGGGGGAGTTGAAAAACTGTTTTTT
TRBV6-6	NA	NA	TRBJ1-5	CATGRTNQPQHF	TGTGCCACAGGGAGAACAAATCAGCCCCAGCATTTT
TRBV6-5	NA	NA	TRBJ1-1	CASSSTWDTEAFF	TGTGCCAGCAGTTCCACATGGGACACTGAAGCTTTCTTT
TRBV6-6	NA	many	TRBJ2-2	CASSYPGELFF	TGTGCCAGCAGTTACCCTGGGGAGCTGTTTTTT
TRBV10-2	NA	NA	TRBJ1-3	CASSYKDSPGNTIYF	TGCGCCAGCTCATATAAGGACAGTCCTGGAAACACCATATATTTT
TRBV3-1/TRBV3-2	TRBD1	NA	TRBJ1-5	CASSQDPRTGGNQPQHF	TGTGCCAGCAGCCAAGATCCCCGGACAGGGGGCAATCAGCCCCAGCATTTT
TRBV7-7	TRBD2	NA	TRBJ2-3	CASSPGTSGRADTQYF	TGTGCCAGCAGCCCCGGGACTAGCGGGAGGGCAGATACGCAGTATTTT
TRBV12-3/TRBV12-4	NA	NA	TRBJ2-2	CASSLGFPGELFF	TGTGCCAGCAGTTTAGGGTTCCCCGGGGAGCTGTTTTTT
TRBV6-5	NA	once	TRBJ2-1	CASTNTQGQKFF	TGTGCCAGCACCAACACCCAAGGTCAGAAGTTCTTC
TRBV7-2	NA	once	TRBJ1-2	CASSLDQAYGYTF	TGTGCCAGCAGCTTAGATCAGGCCTATGGCTACACCTTC
TRBV7-2	NA	NA	TRBJ1-4	CASSLVPGNEKLFF	TGTGCCAGCAGCTTAGTACCCGGAAATGAAAAACTGTTTTTT
TRBV4-2	NA	NA	TRBJ1-1	CASSQEPPSAAFF	TGTGCCAGCAGCCAAGAGCCCCCCTCGGCAGCTTTCTTT
TRBV28	NA	NA	TRBJ1-1	CASSLGPNTEAFF	TGTGCCAGCAGTTTAGGACCCAACACTGAAGCTTTCTTT
TRBV19	TRBD1	NA	TRBJ1-2	CASGTQGAGGYTF	TGTGCCAGTGGAACCCAGGGGGCTGGAGGCTACACCTTC
TRBV5-1	TRBD2	NA	TRBJ2-1	CASRIGTSGSTDEQFF	TGCGCCAGCAGAATAGGGACTAGCGGGTCCACCGATGAGCAGTTCTTC
TRBV27	TRBD1	NA	TRBJ2-7	CASSLSGTGPYEQYF	TGTGCCAGCAGTTTATCCGGGACAGGGCCCTACGAGCAGTACTTC